The 8 T cell receptor beta chains below come from one sample, sequenced in a study of T cells in Graves' hyperthyroidism and ophthalmopathy. Authors of the study amplified TCR beta CDR3 regions from RNA transcripts. Using the HTBI primer set, a first-round RT-PCR was run on the TCR CDR3. TCRdb fed the multiplex PCR reads into MiXCR, producing one record per CDR3 protein. The sample holds a few hundred thousand distinct CDR3 sequences; about 13% are singletons and the top ten take approximately 5.8%. Sequencing used blood. Receptor source: a woman aged 18-29 years with Graves' hyperthyroidism.

The J gene is TRBJ1-2, the V gene TRBV9, with TRBD1 matching 8 bases. With 3 bases clipped from V and 4 bases from J, the junction kept 5 bases outside the gene matches. Germline lookup yields CDR1 SGDLS and CDR2 YYNGEE. The CDR3 contains 14 residues. The DNA of the CDR3 is TGTGCCAGCAGCGCGGAAGACAGGGGCTATGGCTACACCTTC. It specifies CASSAEDRGYGYTF.

The V and J genes are TRBV11-1 and TRBJ1-1, with 8 positions matching TRBD1. Trimming at V came to 5 bases and at J to 4 bases, leaving 9 bases not matched to a gene. The CDR3 length is 15 residues. The V gene's germline CDR1 is SGHAT and CDR2 FQDESV (reference sequence). DNA for the CDR3: TGTGCCAGCAGCCAGTGGACCGGGACAGGCACTGAAGCTTTCTTT. It is translated as CASSQWTGTGTEAFF.

This clonotype has ten or more counts. The rearrangement links TRBV11-2 to TRBJ1-5; 11 bases match TRBD1. CDR3 length equals 17 residues. CDR1 is SGHAT, CDR2 FQNNGV, per germline. J lost 0 bases, V lost 3 bases, and 4 bases had no gene match. Here the CDR3 DNA reads TGTGCCAGCAGCTTGGGGACAGGGGGTTATAGCAATCAGCCCCAGCATTTT. Translated, it gives CASSLGTGGYSNQPQHF.

CDR3 protein: CASSPSVWGRDQPQHF. CDR3 DNA sequence: TGTGCCAGCAGCCCTAGCGTTTGGGGCCGCGATCAGCCCCAGCATTTT. This sequence joins TRBV28 and TRBJ1-5; the D gene is possibly TRBD1 (5 bases). Per germline, CDR1 MDHEN and CDR2 SYDVKM. V was cut by 6 bases and J by 5 bases, with 20 bases left in between. CDR3 length: 16 residues.

This clonotype has ten or more counts. This sequence joins TRBV27 and TRBJ1-6, with 7 bases aligning to TRBD1. CDR3 size: 14 residues. CDR1 and CDR2 from the germline V gene are MNHEY and SMNVEV (reference sequence). V shed 0 bases, J shed 10 bases, and the junction held 3 bases outside the gene matches. CDR3 sequence: CASSLSGGESPLHF. In nucleotides, the CDR3 is TGTGCCAGCAGTTTATCAGGGGGCGAGTCACCCCTCCACTTT.

The table lists this clonotype with a few counts. This could be a read error, since a much larger clone is one nucleotide away. This chain uses TRBV28 with TRBJ1-5; D is ambiguous. The CDR3 is made up of 15 amino acids. Germline values: CDR1 MDHEN, CDR2 SYDVKM. V dropped 7 bases and J dropped 4 bases, with 17 bases sitting between them. The chain's CDR3 is CASNSKGQGNQPQHF. The CDR3, as DNA: TGTGCCAGCAATTCGAAGGGCCAAGGTAATCAGCCCCAGCATTTT.

This chain uses TRBV28 with TRBJ1-6; no reliable D call. This CDR3 has 12 residues. Germline lookup yields CDR1 MDHEN and CDR2 SYDVKM. V was trimmed by 8 bases and J by 7 bases, leaving 9 bases between them. Here the CDR3 reads CASGLPNSPLHF. The CDR3 DNA is TGTGCCAGCGGACTTCCCAATTCACCCCTCCACTTT.

This clonotype was seen ten or more times. CDR3 protein: CASSHSDRGTGELFF. The CDR3 nucleotides read TGTGCCAGCAGCCATTCAGACAGGGGGACCGGGGAGCTGTTTTTT. The chain combines TRBV3-1 with TRBJ2-2; 9 nucleotides match TRBD1. Germline assignment: CDR1 LGHDT and CDR2 YNNKEL (reference sequence). This CDR3 region has 15 residues. V lost 3 bases and J lost 5; bases outside the gene matches: 4.